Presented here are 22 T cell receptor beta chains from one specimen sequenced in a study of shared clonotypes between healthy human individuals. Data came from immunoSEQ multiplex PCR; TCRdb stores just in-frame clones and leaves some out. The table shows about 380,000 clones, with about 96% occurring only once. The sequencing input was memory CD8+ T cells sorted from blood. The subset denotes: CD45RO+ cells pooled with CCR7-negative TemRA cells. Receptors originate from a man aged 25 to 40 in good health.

The CDR3 reads CASSPPDRTNTEAFF. The CDR3 DNA reads as TGTGCCAGCAGTCCCCCTGACAGGACGAACACTGAAGCTTTCTTT. The chain employs TRBV28 and TRBJ1-1; D might be TRBD1 (6 bases). This CDR3 is built from 15 residues. Germline V gives CDR1 MDHEN, CDR2 SYDVKM. The V end lost 5 bases, the J end lost 1 base, and 14 bases lay between the germline ends.

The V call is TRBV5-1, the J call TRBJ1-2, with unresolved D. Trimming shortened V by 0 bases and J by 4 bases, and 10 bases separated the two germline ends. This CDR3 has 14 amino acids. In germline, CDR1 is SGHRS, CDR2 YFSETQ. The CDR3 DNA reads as TGCGCCAGCAGCTTGGAAGGTCAAGGCTATGGCTACACCTTC. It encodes CASSLEGQGYGYTF.

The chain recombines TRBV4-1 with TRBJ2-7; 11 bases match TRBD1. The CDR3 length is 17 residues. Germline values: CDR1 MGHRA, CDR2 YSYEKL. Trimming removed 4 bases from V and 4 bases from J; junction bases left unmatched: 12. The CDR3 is CASSRKFGTGGPYEQYF. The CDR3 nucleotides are TGCGCCAGCAGCCGCAAATTTGGGACAGGGGGTCCTTACGAGCAGTACTTC.

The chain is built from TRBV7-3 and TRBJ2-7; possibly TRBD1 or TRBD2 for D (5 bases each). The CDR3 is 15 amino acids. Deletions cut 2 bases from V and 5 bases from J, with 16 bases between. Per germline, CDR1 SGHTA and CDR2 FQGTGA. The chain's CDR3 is CASSLYSGPQNEQYF. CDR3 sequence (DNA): TGTGCCAGCAGCTTATACTCGGGACCCCAGAACGAGCAGTACTTC.

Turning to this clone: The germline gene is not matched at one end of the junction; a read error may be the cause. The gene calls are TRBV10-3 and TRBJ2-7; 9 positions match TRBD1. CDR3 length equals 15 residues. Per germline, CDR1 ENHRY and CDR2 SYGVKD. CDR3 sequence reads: CAISQSRDREAEQYF. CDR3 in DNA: TGTGCCATCAGTCAGTCCCGGGACAGGGAGGCCGAGCAGTACTTC.

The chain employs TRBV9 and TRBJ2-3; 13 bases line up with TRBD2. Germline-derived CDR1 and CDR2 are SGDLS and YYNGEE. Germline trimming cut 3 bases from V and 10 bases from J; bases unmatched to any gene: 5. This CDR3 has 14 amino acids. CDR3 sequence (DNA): TGTGCCAGCAGCGCGACTAGCGGGAGGTTGGCGCAGTATTTT. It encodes CASSATSGRLAQYF.

The CDR3 is CASSQGGGNTGELFF. CDR3 in DNA: TGTGCCAGCAGCCAAGGGGGAGGGAACACCGGGGAGCTGTTTTTT. This chain connects TRBV4-2 to TRBJ2-2, with D possibly being TRBD2 (6 bases). This CDR3 has 15 amino acids. Germline assignment: CDR1 LGHNA and CDR2 YNFKEQ. Between the trimmed V and J ends, which lost 1 base and 1 base, there was a span of 7 bases.

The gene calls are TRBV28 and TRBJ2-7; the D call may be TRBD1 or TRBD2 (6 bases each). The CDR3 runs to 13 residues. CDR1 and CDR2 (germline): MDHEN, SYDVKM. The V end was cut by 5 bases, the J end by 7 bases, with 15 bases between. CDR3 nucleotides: TGTGCCAGCAGTGCGGGGACACCCTCGGAGCAGTACTTC. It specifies CASSAGTPSEQYF.

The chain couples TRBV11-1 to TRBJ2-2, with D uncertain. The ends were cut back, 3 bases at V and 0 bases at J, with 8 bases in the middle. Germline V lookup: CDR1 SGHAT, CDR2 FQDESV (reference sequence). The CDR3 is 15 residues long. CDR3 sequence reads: CASSFETTNTGELFF. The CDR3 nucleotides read TGTGCCAGCAGCTTCGAGACCACGAACACCGGGGAGCTGTTTTTT.

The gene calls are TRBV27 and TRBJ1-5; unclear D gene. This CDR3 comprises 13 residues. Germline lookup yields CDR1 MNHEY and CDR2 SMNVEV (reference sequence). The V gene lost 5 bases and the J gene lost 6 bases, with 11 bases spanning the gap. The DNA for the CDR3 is TGTGCCAGCAGTCAAGGAGGACCTCAGCCCCAGCATTTT. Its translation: CASSQGGPQPQHF.

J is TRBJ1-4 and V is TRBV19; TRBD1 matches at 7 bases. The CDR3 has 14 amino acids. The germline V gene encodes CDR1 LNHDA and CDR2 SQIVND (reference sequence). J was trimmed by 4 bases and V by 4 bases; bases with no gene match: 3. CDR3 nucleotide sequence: TGTGCCAGTAGTAACGGACAGGTTAATGAAAAACTGTTTTTT. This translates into CASSNGQVNEKLFF.

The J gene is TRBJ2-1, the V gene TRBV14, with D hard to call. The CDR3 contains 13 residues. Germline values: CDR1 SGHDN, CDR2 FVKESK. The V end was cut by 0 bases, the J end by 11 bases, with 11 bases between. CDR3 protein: CASSQEHSTKQFF. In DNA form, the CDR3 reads TGTGCCAGCAGCCAAGAGCACTCCACCAAGCAGTTCTTC.

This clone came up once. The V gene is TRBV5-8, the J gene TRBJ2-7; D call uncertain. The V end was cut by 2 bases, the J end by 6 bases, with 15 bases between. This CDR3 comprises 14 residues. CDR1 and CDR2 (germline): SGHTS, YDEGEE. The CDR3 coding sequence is TGTGCCAGCAGCTTCCGGACCCTCCTTTCCGAGCAGTACTTC. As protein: CASSFRTLLSEQYF.

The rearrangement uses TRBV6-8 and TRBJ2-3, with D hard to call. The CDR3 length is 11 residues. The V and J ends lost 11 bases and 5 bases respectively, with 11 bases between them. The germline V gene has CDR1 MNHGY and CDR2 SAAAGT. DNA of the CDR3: TGTGCCGAGGACGCCGGAGATACGCAGTATTTT. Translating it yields CAEDAGDTQYF.

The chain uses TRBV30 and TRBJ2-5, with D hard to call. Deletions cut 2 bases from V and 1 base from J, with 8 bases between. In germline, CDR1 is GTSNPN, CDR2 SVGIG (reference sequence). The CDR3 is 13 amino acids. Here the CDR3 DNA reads TGTGCCTGGAGTCGGCTCCTCCAAGAGACCCAGTACTTC. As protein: CAWSRLLQETQYF.

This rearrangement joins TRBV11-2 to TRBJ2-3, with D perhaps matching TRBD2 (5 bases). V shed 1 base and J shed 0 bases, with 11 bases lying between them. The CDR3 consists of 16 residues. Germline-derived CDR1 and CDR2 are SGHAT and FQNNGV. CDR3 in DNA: TGTGCCAGCAGCTTAGGTGGGCGGACTAGCACAGATACGCAGTATTTT. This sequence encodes CASSLGGRTSTDTQYF.

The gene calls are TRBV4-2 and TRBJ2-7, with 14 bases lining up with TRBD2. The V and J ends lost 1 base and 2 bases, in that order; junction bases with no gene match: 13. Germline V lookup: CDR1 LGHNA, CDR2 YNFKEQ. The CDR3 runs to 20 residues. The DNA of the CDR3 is TGTGCCAGCAGCCAAGGAGGTGGATCTCCGGGACTAGCGGGGGCCTACGAGCAGTACTTC. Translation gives CASSQGGGSPGLAGAYEQYF.

The CDR3 is CASTEPGGANVLTF. The CDR3 DNA follows: TGTGCCAGTACCGAACCAGGGGGGGCCAACGTCCTGACTTTC. V is TRBV19 and J is TRBJ2-6; D is perhaps TRBD1 (5 bases). The germline V and J ends were trimmed by 7 bases and 4 bases, with 11 bases remaining between them. This CDR3 contains 14 residues. CDR1 LNHDA and CDR2 SQIVND come from the germline V gene (reference sequence). Full variable domain (remainder filled in from reference TRBV19 and TRBJ2-6): DGGITQSPKYLFRKEGQNVTLSCEQNLNHDAMYWYRQDPGQGLRLIYYSQIVNDFQKGDIAEGYSVSREKKESFPLTVTSAQKNPTAFYLCASTEPGGANVLTFGAGSRLTVL.

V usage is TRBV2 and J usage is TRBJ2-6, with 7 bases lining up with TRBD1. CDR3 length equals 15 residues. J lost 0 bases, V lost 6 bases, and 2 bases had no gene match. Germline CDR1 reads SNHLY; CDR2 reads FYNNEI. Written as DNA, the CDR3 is TGTGCCAGCAGGTCAGGGGGCTCTGGGGCCAACGTCCTGACTTTC. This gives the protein CASRSGGSGANVLTF.

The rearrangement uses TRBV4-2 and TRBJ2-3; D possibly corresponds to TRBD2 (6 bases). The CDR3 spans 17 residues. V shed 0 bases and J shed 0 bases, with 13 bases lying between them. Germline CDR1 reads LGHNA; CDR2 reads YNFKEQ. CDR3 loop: CASSQDLPSGSTDTQYF. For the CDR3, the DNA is TGTGCCAGCAGCCAAGATCTGCCCAGCGGGAGCACAGATACGCAGTATTTT.

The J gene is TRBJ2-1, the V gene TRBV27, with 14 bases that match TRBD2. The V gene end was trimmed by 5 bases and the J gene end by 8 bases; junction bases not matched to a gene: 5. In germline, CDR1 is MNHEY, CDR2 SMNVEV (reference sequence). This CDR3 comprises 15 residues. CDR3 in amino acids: CASSPRLAGGDEQFF. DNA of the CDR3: TGTGCCAGCAGTCCCCGACTAGCGGGGGGGGATGAGCAGTTCTTC.

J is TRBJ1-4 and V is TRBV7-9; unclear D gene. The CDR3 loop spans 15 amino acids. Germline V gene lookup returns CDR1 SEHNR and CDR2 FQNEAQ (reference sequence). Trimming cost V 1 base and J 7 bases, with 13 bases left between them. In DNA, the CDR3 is TGTGCCAGCAGCTTAGGTCCCGCTTTGGGTGAAAAACTGTTTTTT. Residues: CASSLGPALGEKLFF.